These T cell receptor beta chains were read from a single sample in a study of response to subunit inactivated influenza vaccine. Each CDR3 protein gets one entry after TCRdb re-called the RT-PCR reads with MiXCR. The sample consists of about 570,000 distinct CDR3 sequences, roughly 10% of them appearing once. The data also belong to a second study, concerning T cells expressing NK-cell markers.

The material sequenced was PBMCs from blood, taken on the day of vaccination. Receptors were obtained from a man between 50 and 59 years old who received an inactivated influenza vaccine. Both conserved end residues are part of each CDR3. Fields, in order: CDR3 length, clone size, J gene, D gene, V gene, CDR3 DNA, CDR3 protein. D genes are given only for firm matches. Only some rows state a clone size, as once, few, many or a class for expanded clones.

cdr3_length: 14; clone_size: few; j_call: TRBJ1-4; d_call: TRBD1; v_call: TRBV28; cdr3_nt: TGTGCCAGCAGTAGGGGGCCGGCTAATGAAAAACTGTTTTTT; cdr3_aa: CASSRGPANEKLFF
cdr3_length: 16; clone_size: many; j_call: TRBJ2-7; d_call: TRBD2; v_call: TRBV4-2; cdr3_nt: TGTGCCAGCAGCCAAGAAGGGACTAGCGGGGCCTACGAGCAGTACTTC; cdr3_aa: CASSQEGTSGAYEQYF
cdr3_length: 12; clone_size: -; j_call: TRBJ2-3; d_call: -; v_call: TRBV11-2; cdr3_nt: TGTGCCACCTCGTCAGGGATCGGTACGCAGTATTTT; cdr3_aa: CATSSGIGTQYF
cdr3_length: 14; clone_size: few; j_call: TRBJ2-7; d_call: -; v_call: TRBV28; cdr3_nt: TGTGCCAGCAGTAACCGGAGGGGTTCCTACGAGCAGTACTTC; cdr3_aa: CASSNRRGSYEQYF
cdr3_length: 13; clone_size: -; j_call: TRBJ2-2; d_call: -; v_call: TRBV7-2; cdr3_nt: TGTGCCAGCACCCCAGGAAGCTACGCGGAGCTGTTTTTT; cdr3_aa: CASTPGSYAELFF
cdr3_length: 13; clone_size: -; j_call: TRBJ1-1; d_call: -; v_call: TRBV30; cdr3_nt: TGTGCCTGGAGTTCGGGATTTTCCACTGAAGCTTTCTTT; cdr3_aa: CAWSSGFSTEAFF
cdr3_length: 15; clone_size: few; j_call: TRBJ2-3; d_call: TRBD2; v_call: TRBV7-8; cdr3_nt: TGTGCCAGCAGCCCGGGAGCGGGGGGGCCTCATACGCAGTATTTT; cdr3_aa: CASSPGAGGPHTQYF
cdr3_length: 14; clone_size: many; j_call: TRBJ2-2; d_call: -; v_call: TRBV11-2; cdr3_nt: TGTGCCAGCAGCTTACACTGGACTGCCGGGGAGCTGTTTTTT; cdr3_aa: CASSLHWTAGELFF
cdr3_length: 17; clone_size: few; j_call: TRBJ2-3; d_call: -; v_call: TRBV20-1; cdr3_nt: TGCAGTGCTAGACCCGCGGACGGGGTTGGATCTGGGCATACGCAGTATTTT; cdr3_aa: CSARPADGVGSGHTQYF
cdr3_length: 14; clone_size: -; j_call: TRBJ1-6; d_call: -; v_call: TRBV5-1; cdr3_nt: TGCGCCAGCAGCGTGCAGGACCAAAATTCACCCCTCCACTTT; cdr3_aa: CASSVQDQNSPLHF
cdr3_length: 17; clone_size: -; j_call: TRBJ2-1; d_call: -; v_call: TRBV4-3; cdr3_nt: TGCGCCAGCAGCCAAGGGTATAGGCGGAGCTCCTACAATGAGCAGTTCTTC; cdr3_aa: CASSQGYRRSSYNEQFF
cdr3_length: 15; clone_size: few; j_call: TRBJ2-2; d_call: -; v_call: TRBV6-2/TRBV6-3; cdr3_nt: TGTGCCAGCAATACCGGGCGCCCCTTGGCAGGGGAGCTGTTTTTT; cdr3_aa: CASNTGRPLAGELFF
cdr3_length: 15; clone_size: -; j_call: TRBJ2-3; d_call: -; v_call: TRBV4-2; cdr3_nt: TGTGCCAGCAGCCAAGATTTCCAGGTCACAGATACGCAGTATTTT; cdr3_aa: CASSQDFQVTDTQYF
cdr3_length: 16; clone_size: -; j_call: TRBJ2-7; d_call: TRBD2; v_call: TRBV4-3; cdr3_nt: TGCGCCAGCAGCCAAGACTTGCTAGCGGAGGTATACGAGCAGTACTTC; cdr3_aa: CASSQDLLAEVYEQYF
cdr3_length: 15; clone_size: -; j_call: TRBJ2-7; d_call: -; v_call: TRBV2; cdr3_nt: TGTGCCAGCAGCTCAGACAGCTCCCCCGGGGGCGAGCAGTACTTC; cdr3_aa: CASSSDSSPGGEQYF
cdr3_length: 15; clone_size: few; j_call: TRBJ2-1; d_call: -; v_call: TRBV28; cdr3_nt: TGTGCCAGCAGCCCAGGGGGGGCCTCCTACAATGAGCAGTTCTTC; cdr3_aa: CASSPGGASYNEQFF
cdr3_length: 16; clone_size: -; j_call: TRBJ2-3; d_call: -; v_call: TRBV7-9; cdr3_nt: TGTGCCAGCAGCTTAGGGGACGGATCTAGCACAGATACGCAGTATTTT; cdr3_aa: CASSLGDGSSTDTQYF
cdr3_length: 14; clone_size: many; j_call: TRBJ2-3; d_call: -; v_call: TRBV20-1; cdr3_nt: TGCAGTGCTAGAGATAATTACGGGGCAGATACGCAGTATTTT; cdr3_aa: CSARDNYGADTQYF
cdr3_length: 14; clone_size: many; j_call: TRBJ1-5; d_call: -; v_call: TRBV7-8; cdr3_nt: TGTGCCAGCAGCCCACGATCCAGTCATCAGCCCCAGCATTTT; cdr3_aa: CASSPRSSHQPQHF
cdr3_length: 15; clone_size: -; j_call: TRBJ1-3; d_call: -; v_call: TRBV3-1; cdr3_nt: TGTGCCAGCAGCCAAGTTGGTGTCTCTGGAAACACCATATATTTT; cdr3_aa: CASSQVGVSGNTIYF
cdr3_length: 13; clone_size: few; j_call: TRBJ2-2; d_call: -; v_call: TRBV7-2; cdr3_nt: TGTGCCAGCAGCTTACTAGCGATCGGGGAGCTGTTTTTT; cdr3_aa: CASSLLAIGELFF
cdr3_length: 15; clone_size: -; j_call: TRBJ2-2; d_call: -; v_call: TRBV14; cdr3_nt: TGTGCCAGCAGCCAAGACATAGGGTTCACCGGGGAGCTGTTTTTT; cdr3_aa: CASSQDIGFTGELFF
cdr3_length: 12; clone_size: -; j_call: TRBJ2-2; d_call: -; v_call: TRBV6-4; cdr3_nt: TGTGCCAGCAGCAAGACTACCGGGGAGCTGTTTTTT; cdr3_aa: CASSKTTGELFF
cdr3_length: 15; clone_size: -; j_call: TRBJ2-5; d_call: TRBD2; v_call: TRBV9; cdr3_nt: TGTGCCAGCAGCGTGGCTAGCGGGAGTCGGGAGACCCAGTACTTC; cdr3_aa: CASSVASGSRETQYF
cdr3_length: 14; clone_size: -; j_call: TRBJ1-4; d_call: -; v_call: TRBV5-1; cdr3_nt: TGCGCCAGCAGCTTGGACAGGTACTTGGAAAAACTGTTTTTT; cdr3_aa: CASSLDRYLEKLFF
cdr3_length: 15; clone_size: -; j_call: TRBJ2-1; d_call: TRBD1; v_call: TRBV29-1; cdr3_nt: TGCAGCGTTGGCGGAGCGGGACAGGGGGCGAATGAGCAGTTCTTC; cdr3_aa: CSVGGAGQGANEQFF
cdr3_length: 14; clone_size: few; j_call: TRBJ1-2; d_call: -; v_call: TRBV12-3/TRBV12-4; cdr3_nt: TGTGCCAGCAGTACCACAGGGATTACATATGGCTACACCTTC; cdr3_aa: CASSTTGITYGYTF
cdr3_length: 18; clone_size: few; j_call: TRBJ2-7; d_call: TRBD1; v_call: TRBV12-3/TRBV12-4; cdr3_nt: TGTGCCAGCAGTTTAGCGTCGTCCGGGACAGGATCTTCCTACGAGCAGTACTTC; cdr3_aa: CASSLASSGTGSSYEQYF
cdr3_length: 14; clone_size: -; j_call: TRBJ2-2; d_call: -; v_call: TRBV10-3; cdr3_nt: TGTGCCATCAGTGAGTCCACGCAGACCGGGGAGCTGTTTTTT; cdr3_aa: CAISESTQTGELFF
cdr3_length: 14; clone_size: -; j_call: TRBJ2-1; d_call: TRBD2; v_call: TRBV10-3; cdr3_nt: TGTGCCATCAGTGGGGCTAGCGGGCGTCATGAGCAGTTCTTC; cdr3_aa: CAISGASGRHEQFF
cdr3_length: 16; clone_size: many; j_call: TRBJ1-2; d_call: TRBD1; v_call: TRBV27; cdr3_nt: TGTGCCAGCAGTCCCATCGGACAGGGGGTGATTCGAGGCTACACCTTC; cdr3_aa: CASSPIGQGVIRGYTF
cdr3_length: 15; clone_size: -; j_call: TRBJ1-6; d_call: TRBD1; v_call: TRBV7-2; cdr3_nt: TGTGCCAGCAGCTTGACAGGGGCCTTGGATTCACCCCTCCACTTT; cdr3_aa: CASSLTGALDSPLHF
cdr3_length: 12; clone_size: -; j_call: TRBJ2-7; d_call: TRBD2; v_call: TRBV20-1; cdr3_nt: TGCAGTGCTAGAGAGCTAGCGGTCGAGCAGTACTTC; cdr3_aa: CSARELAVEQYF
cdr3_length: 14; clone_size: -; j_call: TRBJ2-7; d_call: -; v_call: TRBV15; cdr3_nt: TGTGCCACCAGCGGCGGACAGTCAAACTACGAGCAGTACTTC; cdr3_aa: CATSGGQSNYEQYF
cdr3_length: 12; clone_size: few; j_call: TRBJ2-7; d_call: -; v_call: TRBV20-1; cdr3_nt: TGCAGTGCGCACACAGCGGGTGACGAGCAGTACTTC; cdr3_aa: CSAHTAGDEQYF
cdr3_length: 15; clone_size: few; j_call: TRBJ2-3; d_call: TRBD2; v_call: TRBV7-9; cdr3_nt: TGTGCCAGCAGCCAGAGACTAGCGGGAGAGGATACGCAGTATTTT; cdr3_aa: CASSQRLAGEDTQYF
cdr3_length: 14; clone_size: -; j_call: TRBJ2-5; d_call: TRBD1; v_call: TRBV20-1; cdr3_nt: TGCAGTGCTAGAGGGACAGGGGCGGAGGAGACCCAGTACTTC; cdr3_aa: CSARGTGAEETQYF
cdr3_length: 14; clone_size: -; j_call: TRBJ2-5; d_call: TRBD1; v_call: TRBV7-2; cdr3_nt: TGTGCCAGCAGCTATTTGGGGGACAGTGGGACCCAGTACTTC; cdr3_aa: CASSYLGDSGTQYF
cdr3_length: 15; clone_size: many; j_call: TRBJ2-7; d_call: TRBD2; v_call: TRBV14; cdr3_nt: TGTGCCAGCAGCCATAGTGCGGGAGGCGCCTACGAGCAGTACTTC; cdr3_aa: CASSHSAGGAYEQYF
cdr3_length: 14; clone_size: few; j_call: TRBJ2-3; d_call: -; v_call: TRBV29-1; cdr3_nt: TGCAGCACTGGGCGGGCGACTAGCACAGATACGCAGTATTTT; cdr3_aa: CSTGRATSTDTQYF
cdr3_length: 15; clone_size: few; j_call: TRBJ2-1; d_call: -; v_call: TRBV10-3; cdr3_nt: TGTGCCATCAGTGATGGGGGGAGCTCCTACAATGAGCAGTTCTTC; cdr3_aa: CAISDGGSSYNEQFF
cdr3_length: 15; clone_size: few; j_call: TRBJ2-1; d_call: -; v_call: TRBV4-3; cdr3_nt: TGCGCCAGCAGCCAATCAACAGCAGGTAGGGATGAGCAGTTCTTC; cdr3_aa: CASSQSTAGRDEQFF
cdr3_length: 14; clone_size: few; j_call: TRBJ2-1; d_call: TRBD2; v_call: TRBV28; cdr3_nt: TGTGCCAGCCTGGATAGCGGGAGTAGGGCTGAGCAGTTCTTC; cdr3_aa: CASLDSGSRAEQFF
cdr3_length: 17; clone_size: -; j_call: TRBJ2-1; d_call: TRBD2; v_call: TRBV3-1; cdr3_nt: TGTGCCAGCAGGCCAGAAGGGACTAGCGGGGGGTGGGGTGAGCAGTTCTTC; cdr3_aa: CASRPEGTSGGWGEQFF
cdr3_length: 14; clone_size: many; j_call: TRBJ2-7; d_call: -; v_call: TRBV20-1; cdr3_nt: TGCAGTGCTAGCCCCGGGGGTTGGTCCTACGAGCAGTACTTC; cdr3_aa: CSASPGGWSYEQYF
cdr3_length: 18; clone_size: -; j_call: TRBJ2-2; d_call: -; v_call: TRBV11-1; cdr3_nt: TGTGCCAGCAGCTTATCCCCTCTCCCGGGGAGGATCACCGGGGAGCTGTTTTTT; cdr3_aa: CASSLSPLPGRITGELFF
cdr3_length: 15; clone_size: few; j_call: TRBJ2-3; d_call: TRBD2; v_call: TRBV3-1; cdr3_nt: TGTGCCAGCAGCCAAGGGACTAGCGGTCATGATACGCAGTATTTT; cdr3_aa: CASSQGTSGHDTQYF
cdr3_length: 18; clone_size: -; j_call: TRBJ1-5; d_call: TRBD1; v_call: TRBV6-2/TRBV6-3; cdr3_nt: TGTGCCAGCAGTTACAGGGGGCTTGGCCGGATGAGCAATCAGCCCCAGCATTTT; cdr3_aa: CASSYRGLGRMSNQPQHF
cdr3_length: 14; clone_size: few; j_call: TRBJ2-1; d_call: TRBD2; v_call: TRBV5-6; cdr3_nt: TGTGCCAGCAGCTGGGGGGGTTCCTACAATGAGCAGTTCTTC; cdr3_aa: CASSWGGSYNEQFF
cdr3_length: 15; clone_size: -; j_call: TRBJ2-7; d_call: TRBD1; v_call: TRBV7-9; cdr3_nt: TGTGCCAGCAGCCCTCGGGGACAGGGCTCCTACGAGCAGTACTTC; cdr3_aa: CASSPRGQGSYEQYF
cdr3_length: 13; clone_size: -; j_call: TRBJ1-1; d_call: -; v_call: TRBV11-2; cdr3_nt: TGTGCCAGCAGACGACAGGTGAACACTGAAGCTTTCTTT; cdr3_aa: CASRRQVNTEAFF
cdr3_length: 15; clone_size: many; j_call: TRBJ2-1; d_call: -; v_call: TRBV12-3/TRBV12-4; cdr3_nt: TGTGCCAGCAGTTTGGTTCAGGGATACTACAATGAGCAGTTCTTC; cdr3_aa: CASSLVQGYYNEQFF
cdr3_length: 15; clone_size: -; j_call: TRBJ2-1; d_call: TRBD2; v_call: TRBV5-1; cdr3_nt: TGCGCCAGCAGCCCCGGACTAGCGGGAGGTGATGAGCAGTTCTTC; cdr3_aa: CASSPGLAGGDEQFF
cdr3_length: 14; clone_size: few; j_call: TRBJ2-5; d_call: -; v_call: TRBV6-1; cdr3_nt: TGTGCCAGCAGCCGGCCGGGACTGACGGAGACCCAGTACTTC; cdr3_aa: CASSRPGLTETQYF
cdr3_length: 16; clone_size: -; j_call: TRBJ1-4; d_call: -; v_call: TRBV7-9; cdr3_nt: TGTGCCAGCAGCTGGTCCCGGGACCATAAAGGGGAAAAACTGTTTTTT; cdr3_aa: CASSWSRDHKGEKLFF
cdr3_length: 16; clone_size: -; j_call: TRBJ2-1; d_call: -; v_call: TRBV6-5; cdr3_nt: TGTGCCAGCAGTTACTCGCAAGGCTATCGGAACAATGAGCAGTTCTTC; cdr3_aa: CASSYSQGYRNNEQFF
cdr3_length: 14; clone_size: -; j_call: TRBJ2-7; d_call: TRBD1; v_call: TRBV18; cdr3_nt: TGTGCCAGCTCACCTAGGGACAGTCCCTACGAGCAGTACTTC; cdr3_aa: CASSPRDSPYEQYF
cdr3_length: 14; clone_size: -; j_call: TRBJ1-6; d_call: TRBD1; v_call: TRBV7-2; cdr3_nt: TGTGCCAGCAGCTTAGATCAGGGGGCTTCACCCCTCCACTTT; cdr3_aa: CASSLDQGASPLHF
cdr3_length: 15; clone_size: -; j_call: TRBJ2-3; d_call: TRBD1; v_call: TRBV19; cdr3_nt: TGTGCCAGTAGTATAAGGGCGGCAGGGGGTGATACGCAGTATTTT; cdr3_aa: CASSIRAAGGDTQYF
cdr3_length: 12; clone_size: -; j_call: TRBJ1-5; d_call: -; v_call: TRBV20-1; cdr3_nt: TGCAGTGCCGGGGTAGTTGGTCAGCCCCAGCATTTT; cdr3_aa: CSAGVVGQPQHF